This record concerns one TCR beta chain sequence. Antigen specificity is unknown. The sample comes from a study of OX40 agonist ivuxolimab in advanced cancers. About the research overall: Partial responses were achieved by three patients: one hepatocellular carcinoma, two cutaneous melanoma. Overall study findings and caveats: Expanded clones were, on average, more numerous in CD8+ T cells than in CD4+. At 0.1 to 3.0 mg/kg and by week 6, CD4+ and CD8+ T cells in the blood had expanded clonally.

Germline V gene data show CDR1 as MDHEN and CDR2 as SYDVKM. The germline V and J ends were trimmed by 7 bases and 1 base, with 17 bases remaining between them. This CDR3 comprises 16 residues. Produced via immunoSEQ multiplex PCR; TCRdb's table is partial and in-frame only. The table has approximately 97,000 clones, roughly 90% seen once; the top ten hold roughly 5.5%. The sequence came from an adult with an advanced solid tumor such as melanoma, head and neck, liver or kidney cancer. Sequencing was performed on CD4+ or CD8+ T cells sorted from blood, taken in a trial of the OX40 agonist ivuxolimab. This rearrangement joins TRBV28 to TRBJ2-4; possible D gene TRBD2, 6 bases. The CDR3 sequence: CASTGSLVGAKNIQYF. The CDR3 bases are TGTGCCAGCACCGGGAGCCTGGTCGGGGCCAAAAACATTCAGTACTTC.